This T cell receptor (beta chain) was found in a study of blood T cell repertoires in COVID-19. Enrollment of patients from Seattle took place during active infection, with longitudinal follow-up. The authors' processing: Researchers report that nucleated cell counts were estimated from reference gene primer amplification. Profiled with immunoSEQ multiplex PCR; TCRdb holds only in-frame clones, not every one. D and trimming were read from the DNA, whereas the V and J calls and clone size are those reported in that table. The repertoire holds 81,000 or so clones, with 85% as singletons. The sequence was collected from a man aged 50 to 59 with COVID-19, enrolled during active disease. The sequencing input was peripheral blood.

CDR3 nucleotides: TGTGCCAGTATCTGGGGTGGGGCGCCCGCTGAAGCTTTCTTT. It encodes CASIWGGAPAEAFF. The chain recombines TRBV19 with TRBJ1-1; D perhaps matches TRBD1 (5 bases). Germline CDR1 LNHDA, CDR2 SQIVND (reference sequence). This CDR3 region has 14 residues. Trimming pared 7 bases from V and 6 bases from J, leaving 18 bases between.